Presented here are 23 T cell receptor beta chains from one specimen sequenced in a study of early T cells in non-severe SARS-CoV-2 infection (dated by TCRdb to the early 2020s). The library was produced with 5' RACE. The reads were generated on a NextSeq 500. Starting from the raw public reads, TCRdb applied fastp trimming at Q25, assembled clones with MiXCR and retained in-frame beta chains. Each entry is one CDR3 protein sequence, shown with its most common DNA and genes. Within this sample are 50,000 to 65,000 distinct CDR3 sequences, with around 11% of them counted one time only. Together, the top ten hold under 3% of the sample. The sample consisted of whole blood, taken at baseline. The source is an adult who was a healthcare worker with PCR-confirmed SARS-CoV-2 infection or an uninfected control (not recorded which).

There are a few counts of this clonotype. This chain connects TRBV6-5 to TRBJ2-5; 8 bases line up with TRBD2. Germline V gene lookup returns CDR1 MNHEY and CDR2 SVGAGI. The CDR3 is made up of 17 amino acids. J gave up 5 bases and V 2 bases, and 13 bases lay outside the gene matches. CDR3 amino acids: CASSYRGGSSRTETQYF. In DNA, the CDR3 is TGTGCCAGCAGTTACCGGGGGGGTAGCTCTCGAACGGAGACCCAGTACTTC.

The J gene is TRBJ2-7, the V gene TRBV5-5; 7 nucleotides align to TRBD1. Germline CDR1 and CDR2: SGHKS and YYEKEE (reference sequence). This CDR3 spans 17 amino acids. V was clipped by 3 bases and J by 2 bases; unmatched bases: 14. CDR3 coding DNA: TGTGCCAGCAGCTCCGGTCTTCCCGGGACAGCCGCCTACGAGCAGTACTTC. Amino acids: CASSSGLPGTAAYEQYF.

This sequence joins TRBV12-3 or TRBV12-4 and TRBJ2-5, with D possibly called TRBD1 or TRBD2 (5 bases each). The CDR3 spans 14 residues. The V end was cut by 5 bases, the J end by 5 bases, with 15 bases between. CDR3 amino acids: CASSRDGSGETQYF. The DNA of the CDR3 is TGTGCCAGCAGTAGGGACGGCTCGGGTGAGACCCAGTACTTC.

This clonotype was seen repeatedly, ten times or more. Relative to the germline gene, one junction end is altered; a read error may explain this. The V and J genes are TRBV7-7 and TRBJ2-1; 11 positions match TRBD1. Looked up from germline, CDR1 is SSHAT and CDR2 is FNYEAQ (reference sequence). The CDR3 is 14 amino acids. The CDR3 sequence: CASSADRGLFEQFF. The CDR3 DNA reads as TGTGCTAGCAGCGCGGACAGGGGGCTATTTGAGCAGTTCTTC.

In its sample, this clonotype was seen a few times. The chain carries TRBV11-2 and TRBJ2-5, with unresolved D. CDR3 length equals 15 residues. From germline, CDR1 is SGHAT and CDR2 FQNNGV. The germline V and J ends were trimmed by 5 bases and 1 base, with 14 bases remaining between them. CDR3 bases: TGTGCCAGCAGCCCCCTCGTTTCAGCCCAAGAGACCCAGTACTTC. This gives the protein CASSPLVSAQETQYF.

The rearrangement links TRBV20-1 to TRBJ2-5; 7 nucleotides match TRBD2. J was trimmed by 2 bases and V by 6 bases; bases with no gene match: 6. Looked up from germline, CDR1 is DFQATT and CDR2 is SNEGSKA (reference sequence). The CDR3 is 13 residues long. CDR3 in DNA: TGCAGTGCCCCAGCGGGAACACAAGAGACCCAGTACTTC. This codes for CSAPAGTQETQYF.

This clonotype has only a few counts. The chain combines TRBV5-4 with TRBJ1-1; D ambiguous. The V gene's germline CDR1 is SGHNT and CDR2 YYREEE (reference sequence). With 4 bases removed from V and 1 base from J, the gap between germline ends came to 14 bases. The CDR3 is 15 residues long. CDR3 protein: CASSLRSRSNTEAFF. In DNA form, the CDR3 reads TGTGCCAGCAGCCTACGTTCGAGATCGAACACTGAAGCTTTCTTT.

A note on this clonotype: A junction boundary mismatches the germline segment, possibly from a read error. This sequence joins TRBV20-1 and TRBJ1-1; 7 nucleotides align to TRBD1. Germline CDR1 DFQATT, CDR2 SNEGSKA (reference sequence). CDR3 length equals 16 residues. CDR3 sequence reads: CSARDRNRGPNTEAFF. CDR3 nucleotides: TGCAGTGCCAGAGATAGGAACAGGGGCCCGAACACTGAAGCTTTCTTT.

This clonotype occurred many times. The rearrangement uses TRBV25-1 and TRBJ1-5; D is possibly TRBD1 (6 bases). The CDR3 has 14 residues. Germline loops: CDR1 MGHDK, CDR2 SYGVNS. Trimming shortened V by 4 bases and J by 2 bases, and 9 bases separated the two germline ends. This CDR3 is CASSGTGRNQPQHF. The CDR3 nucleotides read TGTGCCAGCAGTGGAACAGGGCGCAATCAGCCCCAGCATTTT. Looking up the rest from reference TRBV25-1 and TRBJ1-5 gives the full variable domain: EADIYQTPRYLVIGTGKKITLECSQTMGHDKMYWYQQDPGMELHLIHYSYGVNSTEKGDLSSESTVSRIRTEHFPLTLESARPSHTSQYLCASSGTGRNQPQHFGDGTRLSIL.

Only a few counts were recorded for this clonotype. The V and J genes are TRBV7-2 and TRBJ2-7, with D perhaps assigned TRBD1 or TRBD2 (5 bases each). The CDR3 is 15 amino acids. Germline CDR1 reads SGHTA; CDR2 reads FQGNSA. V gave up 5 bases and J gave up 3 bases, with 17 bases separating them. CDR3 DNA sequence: TGTGCCAGCAGCCGAGGCCCGGGACGGATCTACGAGCAGTACTTC. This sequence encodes CASSRGPGRIYEQYF. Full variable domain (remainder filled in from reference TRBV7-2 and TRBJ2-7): GAGVSQSPSNKVTEKGKDVELRCDPISGHTALYWYRQSLGQGLEFLIYFQGNSAPDKSGLPSDRFSAERTGGSVSTLTIQRTQQEDSAVYLCASSRGPGRIYEQYFGPGTRLTVT.

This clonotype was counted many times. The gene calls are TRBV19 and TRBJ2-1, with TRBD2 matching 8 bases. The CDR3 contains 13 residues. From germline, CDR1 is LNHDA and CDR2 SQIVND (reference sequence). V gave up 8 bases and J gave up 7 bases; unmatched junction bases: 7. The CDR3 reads CASRLAGGNEQFF. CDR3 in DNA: TGTGCCAGTCGTCTGGCGGGGGGAAATGAGCAGTTCTTC.

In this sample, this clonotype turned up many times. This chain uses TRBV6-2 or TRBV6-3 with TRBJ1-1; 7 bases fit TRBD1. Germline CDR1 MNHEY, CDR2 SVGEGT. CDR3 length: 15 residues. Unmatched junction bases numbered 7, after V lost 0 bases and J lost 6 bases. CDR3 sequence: CASSYSNRGSAEAFF. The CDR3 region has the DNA TGTGCCAGCAGTTACTCGAACAGGGGTAGCGCTGAAGCTTTCTTT.

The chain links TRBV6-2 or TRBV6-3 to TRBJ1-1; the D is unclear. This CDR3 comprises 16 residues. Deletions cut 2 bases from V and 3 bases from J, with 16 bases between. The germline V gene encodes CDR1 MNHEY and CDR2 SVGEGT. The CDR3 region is CASSYRTLRRDTEAFF. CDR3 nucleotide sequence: TGTGCCAGCAGTTACCGCACCCTCCGTCGGGACACTGAAGCTTTCTTT.

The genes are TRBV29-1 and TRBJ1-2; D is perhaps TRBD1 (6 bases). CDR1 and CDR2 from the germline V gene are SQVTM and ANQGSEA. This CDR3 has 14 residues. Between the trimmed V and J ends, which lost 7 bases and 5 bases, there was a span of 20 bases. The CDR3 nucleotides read TGCAGCGCCTCGAACAGGGCAACAGAGTATGGCTACACCTTC. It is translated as CSASNRATEYGYTF.

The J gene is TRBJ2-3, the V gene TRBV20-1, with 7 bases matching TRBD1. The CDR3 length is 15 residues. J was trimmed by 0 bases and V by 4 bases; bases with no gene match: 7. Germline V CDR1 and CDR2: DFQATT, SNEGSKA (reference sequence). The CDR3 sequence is CSATRGQTSTDTQYF. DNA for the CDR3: TGCAGTGCTACCCGGGGACAGACTAGCACAGATACGCAGTATTTT.

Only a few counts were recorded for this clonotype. CDR3 sequence: CASSLPGRNEKLFF. The DNA for the CDR3 is TGTGCCAGCAGCTTACCGGGGCGTAATGAAAAACTGTTTTTT. This chain links TRBV5-6 with TRBJ1-4; maybe TRBD1 (5 bases). Trimming shortened V by 2 bases and J by 4 bases, and 9 bases separated the two germline ends. CDR3 length: 14 amino acids. CDR1 is SGHDT and CDR2 is YYEEEE in the germline V gene.

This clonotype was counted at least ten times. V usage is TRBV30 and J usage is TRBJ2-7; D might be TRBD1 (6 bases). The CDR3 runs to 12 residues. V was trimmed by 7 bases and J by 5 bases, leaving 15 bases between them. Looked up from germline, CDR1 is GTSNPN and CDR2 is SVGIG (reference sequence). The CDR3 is CASTGRGDEQYF. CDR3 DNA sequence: TGTGCCTCCACGGGCAGGGGAGACGAGCAGTACTTC.

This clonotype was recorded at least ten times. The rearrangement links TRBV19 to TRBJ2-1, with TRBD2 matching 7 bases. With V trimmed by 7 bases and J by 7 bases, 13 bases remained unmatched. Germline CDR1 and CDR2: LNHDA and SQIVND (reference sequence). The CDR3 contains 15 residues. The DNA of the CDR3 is TGTGCCAGTACCTATCGGGAGGCAGGCGGGAATGAGCAGTTCTTC. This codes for CASTYREAGGNEQFF.

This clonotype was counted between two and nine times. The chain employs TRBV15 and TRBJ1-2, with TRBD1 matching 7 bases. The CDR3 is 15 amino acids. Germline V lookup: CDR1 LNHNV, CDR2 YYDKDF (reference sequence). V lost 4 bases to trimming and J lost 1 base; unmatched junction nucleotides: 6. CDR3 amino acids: CATSKGGQYNYGYTF. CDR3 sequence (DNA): TGTGCCACCAGCAAAGGGGGCCAATATAACTATGGCTACACCTTC.

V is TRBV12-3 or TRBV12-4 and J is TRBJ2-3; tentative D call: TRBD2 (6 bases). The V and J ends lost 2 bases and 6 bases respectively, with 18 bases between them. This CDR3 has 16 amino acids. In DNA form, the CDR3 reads TGTGCCAGCAGTTTATCAGACGGGCGGGAAGCTGATACGCAGTATTTT. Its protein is CASSLSDGREADTQYF.

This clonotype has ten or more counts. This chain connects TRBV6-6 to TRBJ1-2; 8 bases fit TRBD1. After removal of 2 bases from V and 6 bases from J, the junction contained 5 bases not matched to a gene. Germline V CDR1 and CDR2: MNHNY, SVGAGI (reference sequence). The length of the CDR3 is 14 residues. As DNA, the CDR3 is TGTGCCAGCAGTTACATACAGGGGGGGAATGGCTACACCTTC. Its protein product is CASSYIQGGNGYTF.

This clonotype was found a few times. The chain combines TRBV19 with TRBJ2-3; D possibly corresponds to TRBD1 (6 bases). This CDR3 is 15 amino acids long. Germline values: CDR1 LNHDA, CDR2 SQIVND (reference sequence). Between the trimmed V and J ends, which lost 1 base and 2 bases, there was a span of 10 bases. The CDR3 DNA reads TGTGCCAGTAGTATAGCCGACAGGCACACAGATACGCAGTATTTT. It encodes CASSIADRHTDTQYF.

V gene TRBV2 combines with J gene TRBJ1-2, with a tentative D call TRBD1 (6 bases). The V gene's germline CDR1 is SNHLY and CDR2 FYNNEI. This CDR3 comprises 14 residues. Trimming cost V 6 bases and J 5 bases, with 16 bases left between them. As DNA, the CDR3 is TGTGCCAGCAGATGGGCCGGGAGGGGGTATGGCTACACCTTC. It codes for CASRWAGRGYGYTF.